Here is one T cell receptor beta chain with its context. No antigen is known for it. V lost 3 bases and J lost 4, with 9 bases in between. The CDR3 consists of 13 residues. CDR1 is SEHNR and CDR2 is FQNEAQ in the germline V gene (reference sequence). This sample was taken from a study of CD8+ T cells in alopecia areata. Study-wide points: Elevated clonality characterized lesional scalp relative to normal scalp, particularly in alopecia totalis/universalis.

cDNA prepared by RNA extraction and subsequent reverse transcription served as the template for sequencing. Produced via immunoSEQ multiplex PCR; TCRdb's table is partial and in-frame only. This table has about 37,000 clones, around half appearing once. CD4+ cells of roughly five patients were further sorted as CD25+CD127-. The J gene is TRBJ2-5, the V gene TRBV7-9; D not certain. This receptor was obtained from a human donor with alopecia areata. The sequencing input was CD4+ Tregs sorted from blood. This CDR3 reads CASSFGQSETQYF. The CDR3 coding sequence is TGTGCCAGCAGCTTTGGGCAGTCAGAGACCCAGTACTTC. Filled out from reference TRBV7-9 and TRBJ2-5, the complete variable domain reads DTGVSQNPRHKITKRGQNVTFRCDPISEHNRLYWYRQTLGQGPEFLTYFQNEAQLEKSRLLSDRFSAERPKGSFSTLEIQRTEQGDSAMYLCASSFGQSETQYFGPGTRLLVL.